The present T cell receptor beta chain was sequenced within a study of CD8+CD57+ T cells in acquired aplastic anemia. As for the study in general: Sorted CD4+ and CD8+ cell DNA averaged about 3 ug. Broader study findings: The same twenty-nine CD8+ CDR3 sequences occurred in patients and in controls.

TCR beta VDJ and CDR3 profiling used genomic DNA as template. In TCRdb, the reads were re-called with MiXCR into one record per CDR3 protein. The data contain 250,000 to 350,000 distinct CDR3 sequences, 56% of them singletons. The CDR3 runs 14 residues. The V end was cut by 3 bases, the J end by 10 bases, with 16 bases between. Germline CDR1 is LNHNV and CDR2 is YYDKDF (reference sequence). Concerning this clonotype: No antigen is known for it.

The rearrangement joins TRBV15 to TRBJ2-1, with D possibly being TRBD1 (5 bases). The sequenced material came from sorted CD4+, CD8+, or CD8+CD57+ T cells (not recorded which) from PBMCs. The source of this sequence is a human donor with severe aplastic anemia or a healthy control (not recorded which). The CDR3, as DNA: TGTGCCACCAGCAGCACCCACGTCTCAGGGGAGCAGTTCTTC. This codes for CATSSTHVSGEQFF.